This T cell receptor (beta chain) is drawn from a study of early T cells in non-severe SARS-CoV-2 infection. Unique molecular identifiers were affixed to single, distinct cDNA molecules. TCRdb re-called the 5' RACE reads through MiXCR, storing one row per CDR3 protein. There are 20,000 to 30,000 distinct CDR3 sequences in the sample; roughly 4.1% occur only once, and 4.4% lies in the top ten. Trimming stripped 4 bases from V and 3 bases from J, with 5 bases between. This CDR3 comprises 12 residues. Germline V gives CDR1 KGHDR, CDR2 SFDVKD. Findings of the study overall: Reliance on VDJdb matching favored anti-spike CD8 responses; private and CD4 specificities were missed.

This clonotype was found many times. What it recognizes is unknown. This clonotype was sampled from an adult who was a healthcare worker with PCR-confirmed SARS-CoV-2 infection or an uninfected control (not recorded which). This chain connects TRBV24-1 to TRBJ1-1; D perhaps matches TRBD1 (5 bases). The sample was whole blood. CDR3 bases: TGTGCCACCAGTGAGGGGGACACTGAAGCTTTCTTT. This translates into CATSEGDTEAFF.